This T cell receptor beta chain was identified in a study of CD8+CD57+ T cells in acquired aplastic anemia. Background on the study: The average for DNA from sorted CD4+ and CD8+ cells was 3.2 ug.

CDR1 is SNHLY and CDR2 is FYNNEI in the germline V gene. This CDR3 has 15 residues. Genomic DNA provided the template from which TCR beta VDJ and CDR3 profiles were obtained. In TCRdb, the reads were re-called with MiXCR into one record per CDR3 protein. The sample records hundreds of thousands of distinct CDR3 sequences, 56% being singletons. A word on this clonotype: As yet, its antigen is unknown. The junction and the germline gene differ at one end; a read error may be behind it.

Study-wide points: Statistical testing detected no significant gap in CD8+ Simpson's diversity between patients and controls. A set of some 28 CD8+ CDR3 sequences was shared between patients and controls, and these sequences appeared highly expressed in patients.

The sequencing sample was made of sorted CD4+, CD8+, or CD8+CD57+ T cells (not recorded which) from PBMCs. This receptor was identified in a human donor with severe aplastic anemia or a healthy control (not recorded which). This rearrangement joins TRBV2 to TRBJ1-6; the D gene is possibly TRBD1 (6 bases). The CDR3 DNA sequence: TGTGCCAGCAGGGAAGCGGGGGCGCGGAATTCACCCCTCCACTTT. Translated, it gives CASREAGARNSPLHF.